The clone carrying this T cell receptor (beta chain) was counted only a few times. Antigen: not known. This sample was included in a study of shared clonotypes between healthy human individuals. Overall study: CD4 naive and CD4 memory each took three plates per donor, while CD8 naive took two and CD8 memory one.

General observations from the study: Despite large depth, sorted-subset datasets appeared incompletely sequenced. Relative to clonotypes present in all four donors, those not shared had lower generation probabilities.

Produced via immunoSEQ multiplex PCR; TCRdb's table is partial and in-frame only. The sample lists approximately 2,000,000 clones, around 90% occurring once. Trimming pared 2 bases from V and 8 bases from J, leaving 14 bases between. The CDR3 consists of 14 residues. Germline V lookup: CDR1 SGHRS, CDR2 YFSETQ. The sequenced sample consisted of naive CD4+ T cells from PBMCs. Specified subset: CD45RA+ positively selected. The rearrangement uses TRBV5-1 and TRBJ1-5; no reliable D call. The TCR originated in a man between 18 and 29 years old in good health. Some clones in this sample may be carry-over from other donors' samples. In DNA, the CDR3 is TGCGCCAGCAGCTTTGGTGGGCCCGGGGAGCCCCAGCATTTT. It codes for CASSFGGPGEPQHF. Complete variable domain (other parts from reference TRBV5-1 and TRBJ1-5): KAGVTQTPRYLIKTRGQQVTLSCSPISGHRSVSWYQQTPGQGLQFLFEYFSETQRNKGNFPGRFSGRQFSNSRSEMNVSTLELGDSALYLCASSFGGPGEPQHFGDGTRLSIL.